Included here is one TCR beta chain sequence, with context. This record belongs to a study of blood T cell repertoires in COVID-19. Background on the study: Sample material is recorded as cDNA or gDNA derived from T cells, B-cell-depleted T cells, or PBMCs.

Germline V gene sequence: CDR1 SGHVS, CDR2 FQNEAQ. There are 18 residues in the CDR3. V was cut by 4 bases and J by 4 bases, with 20 bases left in between. Per the study methods: Cell counts per sample came from amplifying reference gene primers. The table came from immunoSEQ multiplex PCR; TCRdb's copy has only in-frame clones and leaves some out. From that table come the V and J calls and clone size; the DNA was used to work out D and trimming. Of about 210,000 clones listed, about nine tenths are singletons. The sequencing input was PBMCs or T cells enriched from blood (not recorded which). This chain connects TRBV7-8 to TRBJ2-6; tentatively, D is TRBD2 (5 bases). This sequence originates from a man aged 18-30 years with acute COVID-19. CDR3 loop: CASSSLRERLRGANVLTF. CDR3 nucleotides: TGTGCCAGCAGCTCCCTCCGGGAACGACTACGGGGGGCCAACGTCCTGACTTTC.